Following are 28 T cell receptor beta chains from one sample sequenced in a study of Ad26.COV2.S vaccination and SARS-CoV-2 variants (TCRdb year 2021). Reading the label with the study, this specimen's treatment or condition is: some 20 received Ad26.COV2.S at low or high dose, single or two shots; about five received placebo; per-sample allocation not given. For vaccine and placebo recipients, repertoires were sequenced using samples collected on day 63 after the first injection. Receptor amplification or capture employed the immunoSEQ multiplex PCR assay. Not all clones reach the TCRdb copy of this immuneACCESS table, which keeps in-frame sequences only. Checked studies attribute under half of the gap to unresolved V genes and leave the rest unexplained. In all, the sample holds some 300,000 clones, and about 86% of those were seen once. Of the sample, around 2% falls within the top ten clones.

Sequenced here: peripheral blood, sampled in a trial of Ad26.COV2.S vaccine versus placebo. The source of these receptors is a person between 18 and 59 years old who received the Ad26.COV2.S COVID-19 vaccine or a placebo.

This chain links TRBV7-2 with TRBJ1-2; possible D gene TRBD1, 5 bases. Per germline, CDR1 SGHTA and CDR2 FQGNSA. V was pared by 1 base and J by 4 bases, with 13 bases between. This CDR3 is 15 amino acids long. CDR3 nucleotide sequence: TGTGCCAGCAGCTTAGGGGGCTCACCGTCCTATGGCTACACCTTC. Protein: CASSLGGSPSYGYTF.

The chain combines TRBV7-2 with TRBJ1-6, with a weak D call TRBD1 (5 bases). This CDR3 has 13 residues. Germline V gene data show CDR1 as SGHTA and CDR2 as FQGNSA. V lost 1 base to trimming and J lost 7 bases, with 5 bases between them. The CDR3 sequence: CASSLEGNSPLHF. CDR3 sequence (DNA): TGTGCCAGCAGCTTAGAGGGGAATTCACCCCTCCACTTT.

The chain carries TRBV19 and TRBJ1-2; D uncertain. This CDR3 has 15 amino acids. The ends were cut back, 3 bases at V and 4 bases at J, with 15 bases in the middle. Germline CDR1 reads LNHDA; CDR2 reads SQIVND (reference sequence). This CDR3 reads CASSIEAGSPYGYTF. CDR3 coding DNA: TGTGCCAGTAGTATCGAGGCAGGTTCCCCCTATGGCTACACCTTC.

This chain links TRBV14 with TRBJ2-7, with TRBD2 identical over 7 bases. The CDR3 has 13 amino acids. Germline trimming cut 1 base from V and 7 bases from J; bases unmatched to any gene: 4. CDR1 is SGHDN, CDR2 FVKESK, per germline. The CDR3 DNA reads TGTGCCAGCAGCCAAGTGGACGGGGGGGAGCAGTACTTC. Translation gives CASSQVDGGEQYF.

J is TRBJ2-7 and V is TRBV30; D unresolved. Germline CDR1 and CDR2: GTSNPN and SVGIG (reference sequence). The CDR3 consists of 15 residues. Trimming cost V 0 bases and J 2 bases, with 14 bases left between them. The CDR3: CAWSVVWQEPYEQYF. The DNA of the CDR3 is TGTGCCTGGAGTGTGGTCTGGCAAGAACCCTACGAGCAGTACTTC.

This chain connects TRBV18 to TRBJ1-5; unclear D gene. V lost 4 bases and J lost 0, with 13 bases in between. CDR3 length: 16 residues. The germline V gene has CDR1 KGHSH and CDR2 LQKENI. The CDR3 DNA reads TGTGCCAGCTCACAATGGGTGCGGGATAGCAATCAGCCCCAGCATTTT. Its translation is CASSQWVRDSNQPQHF.

V gene TRBV5-1 combines with J gene TRBJ2-6; TRBD1 agrees at 7 bases. This CDR3 spans 15 amino acids. J gave up 2 bases and V 7 bases, and 6 bases lay outside the gene matches. Looked up from germline, CDR1 is SGHRS and CDR2 is YFSETQ. The CDR3: CASAYRGTGANVLTF. The DNA for the CDR3 is TGCGCCAGCGCCTACAGGGGAACTGGGGCCAACGTCCTGACTTTC.

The chain recombines TRBV6-5 with TRBJ1-2; no firm D call. CDR3 length equals 13 residues. V lost 2 bases, J lost 6 bases, and 10 bases lay in between. CDR1 and CDR2 (germline): MNHEY, SVGAGI. The DNA for the CDR3 is TGTGCCAGCAGTTACACAAACAGCAATGGCTACACCTTC. Amino acid sequence: CASSYTNSNGYTF.

The rearrangement uses TRBV4-2 and TRBJ1-2, with TRBD1 matching 12 bases. The J segment lost 8 bases and the V segment lost 4 bases, leaving 11 bases of the junction unmatched. This CDR3 spans 16 amino acids. Per the germline V gene, CDR1 is LGHNA and CDR2 is YNFKEQ. CDR3 residues: CASSPGQGAGLEGYTF. The DNA of the CDR3 is TGTGCCAGCAGCCCGGGACAGGGGGCGGGATTGGAGGGCTACACCTTC.

The gene calls are TRBV19 and TRBJ2-3; 9 bases fit TRBD2. Losses at the gene ends were 3 bases for V and 5 bases for J; bases not matched to a gene: 3. Germline lookup yields CDR1 LNHDA and CDR2 SQIVND (reference sequence). The CDR3 spans 14 residues. In nucleotides, the CDR3 is TGTGCCAGTAGTATTAGAGCGGGGGGAGATACGCAGTATTTT. Protein: CASSIRAGGDTQYF.

This clone was found once. The chain has TRBV6-6 and TRBJ2-5; D is possibly TRBD2 (6 bases). CDR1 is MNHNY, CDR2 SVGAGI, per germline (reference sequence). The CDR3 length is 15 residues. Between the trimmed V and J ends, which lost 0 bases and 0 bases, there was a span of 8 bases. The CDR3 loop is CASSYSREDQETQYF. The CDR3 DNA is TGTGCCAGCAGTTACTCGAGGGAGGACCAAGAGACCCAGTACTTC.

V and J are TRBV7-2 and TRBJ2-2, with D unclear. V lost 3 bases to trimming and J lost 0 bases, with 5 bases between them. CDR3 length equals 14 residues. The V gene's germline CDR1 is SGHTA and CDR2 FQGNSA. The DNA of the CDR3 is TGTGCCAGCAGCTTTGAACCGAACACCGGGGAGCTGTTTTTT. Translation gives CASSFEPNTGELFF.

CDR3 region: CASTVESNTEAFF. The CDR3 region has the DNA TGTGCCAGCACGGTTGAGTCGAACACTGAAGCTTTCTTT. The chain recombines TRBV7-2 with TRBJ1-1, with D hard to call. The CDR3 runs 13 residues. Trimming pared 7 bases from V and 1 base from J, leaving 10 bases between. Germline V gene data show CDR1 as SGHTA and CDR2 as FQGNSA.

The rearrangement uses TRBV7-9 and TRBJ1-2, with 8 bases fitting TRBD1. Germline assignment: CDR1 SEHNR and CDR2 FQNEAQ (reference sequence). The V gene end was trimmed by 5 bases and the J gene end by 2 bases; junction bases not matched to a gene: 10. This CDR3 comprises 16 residues. The CDR3 protein is CASSPRTGFLNYGYTF. The DNA for the CDR3 is TGTGCCAGCAGCCCTCGGACAGGGTTCTTGAACTATGGCTACACCTTC.

J is TRBJ2-5 and V is TRBV3-1 (or the pseudogene TRBV3-2), with D possibly matching TRBD2 (6 bases). This CDR3 spans 15 amino acids. Trimming stripped 1 base from V and 7 bases from J, with 16 bases between. Germline V gene lookup returns CDR1 LGHDT and CDR2 YNNKEL (reference sequence). In DNA form, the CDR3 reads TGTGCCAGCAGCCAAGCGTTTGTCCCGGGGGTGACCCAGTACTTC. Translated, it gives CASSQAFVPGVTQYF.

The gene calls are TRBV11-2 and TRBJ2-3; D could derive from TRBD1 or TRBD2 (5 bases each). The germline gives CDR1 SGHAT, CDR2 FQNNGV. The V gene lost 5 bases and the J gene lost 8 bases, with 23 bases spanning the gap. This CDR3 spans 16 amino acids. CDR3 in amino acids: CASSKEVQGLGGTQYF. CDR3 sequence (DNA): TGTGCCAGCAGCAAGGAGGTCCAGGGTCTTGGTGGTACGCAGTATTTT.

This rearrangement joins TRBV27 to TRBJ1-2; 9 nucleotides agree with TRBD1. After removal of 4 bases from V and 5 bases from J, the junction contained 5 bases not matched to a gene. Germline V gene sequence: CDR1 MNHEY, CDR2 SMNVEV (reference sequence). CDR3 length: 14 residues. This CDR3 is CASSWGQGIYGYTF. The DNA of the CDR3 is TGTGCCAGCAGTTGGGGACAGGGTATATATGGCTACACCTTC.

The rearrangement joins TRBV10-3 to TRBJ1-2, with D unresolved. The germline CDR1 and CDR2 sequences are ENHRY and SYGVKD. The CDR3 has 16 amino acids. With 0 bases removed from V and 3 bases from J, the gap between germline ends came to 14 bases. In DNA, the CDR3 is TGTGCCATCAGTGAGTCGGGCCAGGCCCGACACTATGGCTACACCTTC. It yields the protein CAISESGQARHYGYTF.

This clone was picked up a small number of times. The gene calls are TRBV29-1 and TRBJ1-2; D perhaps matches TRBD1 (5 bases). Trimming removed 7 bases at V and 0 bases at J, with 9 bases between. Germline lookup yields CDR1 SQVTM and CDR2 ANQGSEA. The CDR3 is 12 amino acids. The DNA of the CDR3 is TGCAGCGCAGGGATTACTAACTATGGCTACACCTTC. It encodes CSAGITNYGYTF.

The chain links TRBV7-2 to TRBJ1-3; 11 nucleotides agree with TRBD1. The ends lost 6 bases at V and 0 bases at J; junction bases unmatched: 10. Per germline, CDR1 SGHTA and CDR2 FQGNSA. This CDR3 region has 18 residues. CDR3 region: CASSSGTGGTGSGNTIYF. The CDR3 DNA sequence: TGTGCCAGCAGTTCCGGGACAGGGGGTACCGGCTCTGGAAACACCATATATTTT.

Here the CDR3 DNA reads TGTGCCAGCCGCCCCCCCGGGACAGGGGGTAACACTGAAGCTTTCTTT. Its protein product is CASRPPGTGGNTEAFF. This chain joins TRBV27 and TRBJ1-1; the match to TRBD1 covers 11 bases. Trimming cost V 8 bases and J 2 bases; bases outside gene matches: 10. CDR3 length equals 16 residues. Per the germline V gene, CDR1 is MNHEY and CDR2 is SMNVEV (reference sequence).

The rearrangement uses TRBV7-8 and TRBJ2-5; D is perhaps TRBD1 (5 bases). The CDR3 totals 12 residues. Trimming shortened V by 5 bases and J by 5 bases, and 9 bases separated the two germline ends. CDR1 is SGHVS, CDR2 FQNEAQ, per germline. CDR3 sequence: CASSRYRETQYF. CDR3 nucleotides: TGTGCCAGCAGCCGATACAGGGAGACCCAGTACTTC. Based on the CDR3 plus reference TRBV7-8 and TRBJ2-5, the full variable domain is GAGVSQSPRYKVAKRGQDVALRCDPISGHVSLFWYQQALGQGPEFLTYFQNEAQLDKSGLPSDRFFAERPEGSVSTLKIQRTQQEDSAVYLCASSRYRETQYFGPGTRLLVL.

The J gene is TRBJ2-1, the V gene TRBV6-2 or TRBV6-3, with D possibly TRBD2 on 6 matching bases. Germline V gene sequence: CDR1 MNHEY, CDR2 SVGEGT. Trimming took 0 bases from V and 4 from J, leaving 13 bases between them. The CDR3 loop spans 16 amino acids. CDR3 amino acids: CASSYSLGGSYNEQFF. In nucleotides, the CDR3 is TGTGCCAGCAGTTACTCGTTGGGGGGATCGTACAATGAGCAGTTCTTC.

V and J are TRBV12-5 and TRBJ1-3; D might be TRBD1 (5 bases). The CDR3 is made up of 16 amino acids. V lost 1 base, J lost 0 bases, and 10 bases lay in between. The germline V gene has CDR1 LGHNT and CDR2 FRNRAP. In DNA form, the CDR3 reads TGTGCTAGTGGTTTGGGGAGGGGCTACTCTGGAAACACCATATATTTT. This sequence encodes CASGLGRGYSGNTIYF.

The chain uses TRBV19 and TRBJ1-6; D ambiguous. The CDR3 sequence is 16 residues long. CDR1 is LNHDA, CDR2 SQIVND, per germline (reference sequence). The V gene lost 4 bases and the J gene lost 5 bases, with 15 bases spanning the gap. The CDR3, as DNA: TGTGCCAGTAGTACCCCGGGAACAGTTGATAATTCACCCCTCCACTTT. Amino acids: CASSTPGTVDNSPLHF.

The chain links TRBV9 to TRBJ1-4, with 7 bases matching TRBD1. The CDR3 is 16 amino acids. Per the germline V gene, CDR1 is SGDLS and CDR2 is YYNGEE. The junction had 10 bases not matched to a gene; V was cut back by 0 bases and J by 8 bases. CDR3 amino acids: CASSVATGGGGEKLFF. The CDR3 region has the DNA TGTGCCAGCAGCGTAGCTACTGGCGGAGGGGGCGAAAAACTGTTTTTT.

This chain uses TRBV7-3 with TRBJ2-1, with D uncertain. Between the trimmed V and J ends, which lost 5 bases and 5 bases, there was a span of 10 bases. The CDR3 is 13 amino acids. Germline loops: CDR1 SGHTA, CDR2 FQGTGA. The CDR3 DNA is TGTGCCAGCAGCCAGGACCGAGACAATGAGCAGTTCTTC. Amino acid sequence: CASSQDRDNEQFF.

CDR3 coding DNA: TGTGCCAGCAGTTACTCGAGACAGTCCAATTCACCCCTCCACTTT. It is translated as CASSYSRQSNSPLHF. The chain links TRBV6-2 or TRBV6-3 to TRBJ1-6; tentatively, D is TRBD1 (5 bases). Germline V gene lookup returns CDR1 MNHEY and CDR2 SVGEGT. The CDR3 extends over 15 amino acids. Trimming removed 0 bases at V and 7 bases at J, with 10 bases between.